These 2 T cell receptor beta chains came from one sample sequenced in a study of somatic mutations in cytotoxic T cells in rheumatoid arthritis (dated 2017 in TCRdb). Libraries were constructed by the immunoSEQ multiplex PCR assay. TCRdb stores this immuneACCESS table with in-frame sequences only. Part of the clones is absent; in the studies checked, under half of the shortfall reflects unresolved V genes, and no reason is known for the rest. The sample contains 9,500 to 11,000 clones, around 81% of them found a single time. The ten biggest clones cover around 8% of the sample. Sequenced material: CD8+ T cells sorted from blood. Receptors originate from an adult with rheumatoid arthritis.

This chain connects TRBV6-1 to TRBJ2-1; TRBD2 matches 13 bases. V shed 3 bases and J 7 bases; nucleotides not matched to a gene: 6. Germline CDR1 and CDR2: MNHNS and SASEGT. This CDR3 contains 16 residues. In DNA, the CDR3 is TGTGCCAGCAGTGACCTTGGGACTAGCGGGACTAATGAGCAGTTCTTC. Translating it yields CASSDLGTSGTNEQFF.

The V gene is TRBV9, the J gene TRBJ2-1; 8 nucleotides line up with TRBD1. The CDR3 length is 15 residues. J lost 2 bases, V lost 2 bases, and 3 bases had no gene match. CDR1 is SGDLS, CDR2 YYNGEE, per germline. The CDR3 coding sequence is TGTGCCAGCAGCGTGGGACAGGCAGCCTACAATGAGCAGTTCTTC. Translation gives CASSVGQAAYNEQFF.